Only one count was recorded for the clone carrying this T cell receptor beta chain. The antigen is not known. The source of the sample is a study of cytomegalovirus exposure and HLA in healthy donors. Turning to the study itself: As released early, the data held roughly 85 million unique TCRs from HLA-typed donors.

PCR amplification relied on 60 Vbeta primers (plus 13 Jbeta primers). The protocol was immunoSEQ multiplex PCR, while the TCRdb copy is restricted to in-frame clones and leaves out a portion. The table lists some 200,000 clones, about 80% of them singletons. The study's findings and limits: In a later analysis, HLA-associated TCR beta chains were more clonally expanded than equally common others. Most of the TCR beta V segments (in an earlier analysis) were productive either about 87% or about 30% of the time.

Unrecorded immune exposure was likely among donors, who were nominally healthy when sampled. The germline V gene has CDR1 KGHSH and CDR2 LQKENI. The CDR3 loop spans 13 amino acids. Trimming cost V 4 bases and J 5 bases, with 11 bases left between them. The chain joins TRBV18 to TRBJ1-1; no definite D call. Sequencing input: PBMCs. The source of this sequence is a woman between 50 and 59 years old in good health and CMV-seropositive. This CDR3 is CASSRARETEAFF. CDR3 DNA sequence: TGTGCCAGCTCACGGGCAAGGGAGACTGAAGCTTTCTTT.